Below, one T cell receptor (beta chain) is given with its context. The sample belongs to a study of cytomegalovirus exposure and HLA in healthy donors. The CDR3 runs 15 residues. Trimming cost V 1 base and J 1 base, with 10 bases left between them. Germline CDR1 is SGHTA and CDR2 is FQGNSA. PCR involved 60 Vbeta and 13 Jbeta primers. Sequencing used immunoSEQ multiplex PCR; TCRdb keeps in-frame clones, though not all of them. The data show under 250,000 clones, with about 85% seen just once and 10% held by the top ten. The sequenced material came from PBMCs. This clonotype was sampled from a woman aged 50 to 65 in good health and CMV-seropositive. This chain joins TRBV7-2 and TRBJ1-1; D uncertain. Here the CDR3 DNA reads TGTGCCAGCAGCTTAGGGCCGGGGAGGAACACTGAAGCTTTCTTT. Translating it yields CASSLGPGRNTEAFF. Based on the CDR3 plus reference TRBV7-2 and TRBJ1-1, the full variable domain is GAGVSQSPSNKVTEKGKDVELRCDPISGHTALYWYRQSLGQGLEFLIYFQGNSAPDKSGLPSDRFSAERTGGSVSTLTIQRTQQEDSAVYLCASSLGPGRNTEAFFGQGTRLTVV.